This passage covers 15 T cell receptor beta chains from one sample sequenced in a study of CD8 T cells in ankylosing spondylitis. Broader study findings: Ankylosing spondylitis blood appeared to be characterized by a TCR beta motif of several highly homologous variants.

TCRdb used MiXCR to reprocess the 5' RACE reads, holding one entry per CDR3 protein. The table lists 200,000 to 250,000 distinct CDR3 sequences, approximately 7.3% of them singletons, with approximately 15% in the top ten. Their target antigens are unknown. The sequencing input was blood, either unsorted or a sorted T cell fraction (not recorded which). These receptors originate from a male donor with ankylosing spondylitis.

CDR3 amino acids: CASSEKTGGQETQYF. In nucleotides, the CDR3 is TGCGCCAGCAGTGAAAAAACAGGGGGGCAAGAGACCCAGTACTTC. J is TRBJ2-5 and V is TRBV10-2; 8 nucleotides agree with TRBD1. The CDR3 is made up of 15 amino acids. Unmatched junction bases numbered 5, after V lost 3 bases and J lost 2 bases. Germline V lookup: CDR1 WSHSY, CDR2 SAAADI.

This clonotype showed up many times. The chain joins TRBV6-2 or TRBV6-3 to TRBJ1-2; D is unresolved. CDR1 and CDR2 from the germline V gene are MNHEY and SVGEGT. V dropped 0 bases and J dropped 7 bases, with 9 bases sitting between them. This CDR3 region has 13 residues. The chain's CDR3 is CASSYSLRTGYTF. CDR3 nucleotides: TGTGCCAGCAGTTACTCGTTAAGAACTGGCTACACCTTC.

The chain has TRBV5-6 and TRBJ2-3; D might be TRBD1 or TRBD2, each matching 6 bases. Trimming shortened V by 3 bases and J by 5 bases, and 19 bases separated the two germline ends. Per germline, CDR1 SGHDT and CDR2 YYEEEE. The CDR3 spans 16 residues. CDR3 amino acids: CASSWGEQGRRDTQYF. Here the CDR3 DNA reads TGTGCCAGCAGCTGGGGGGAACAGGGAAGGAGAGATACGCAGTATTTT. Combining the CDR3 with reference TRBV5-6 and TRBJ2-3 gives the whole variable domain DAGVTQSPTHLIKTRGQQVTLRCSPKSGHDTVSWYQQALGQGPQFIFQYYEEEERQRGNFPDRFSGHQFPNYSSELNVNALLLGDSALYLCASSWGEQGRRDTQYFGPGTRLTVL.

This clonotype was seen ten or more times. The chain recombines TRBV20-1 with TRBJ2-5, with 9 bases fitting TRBD2. The CDR3 consists of 13 residues. Germline V lookup: CDR1 DFQATT, CDR2 SNEGSKA (reference sequence). V was clipped by 5 bases and J by 6 bases; unmatched bases: 7. In DNA form, the CDR3 reads TGCAGTGCTCGCCAGCGGGGGGAAAAGACCCAGTACTTC. The encoded protein is CSARQRGEKTQYF.

This clonotype was detected ten times or more. The chain couples TRBV7-9 to TRBJ2-7; D unclear. CDR3 length: 14 amino acids. Trimming removed 1 base at V and 4 bases at J, with 11 bases between. Germline V lookup: CDR1 SEHNR, CDR2 FQNEAQ (reference sequence). The CDR3 here is CASSLVDSLYEQYF. Written as DNA, the CDR3 is TGTGCCAGCAGCTTAGTGGATTCTTTATACGAGCAGTACTTC.

This clonotype was counted ten times or more. CDR3 region: CASSPVGGGTDTQYF. The CDR3 region has the DNA TGCGCCAGCAGCCCTGTGGGGGGAGGCACAGATACGCAGTATTTT. The chain couples TRBV4-3 to TRBJ2-3; D possibly corresponds to TRBD2 (6 bases). Germline CDR1 LGHNA, CDR2 YSLEER. The CDR3 covers 15 residues. Trimming removed 4 bases from V and 1 base from J, with 12 bases in between.

This clonotype was counted many times. The chain links TRBV4-1 to TRBJ2-2; TRBD1 matches at 9 bases. The germline V gene encodes CDR1 MGHRA and CDR2 YSYEKL. Trimming removed 3 bases from V and 6 bases from J; junction bases left unmatched: 14. The CDR3 consists of 18 residues. CDR3 protein: CASSQGWTGAGGPGELFF. CDR3 coding DNA: TGCGCCAGCAGCCAGGGGTGGACAGGGGCCGGAGGTCCCGGGGAGCTGTTTTTT.

This clonotype was recorded at least ten times. V usage is TRBV10-3 and J usage is TRBJ2-7, with D possibly being TRBD1 or TRBD2 (5 bases each). Germline CDR1 and CDR2: ENHRY and SYGVKD. The length of the CDR3 is 14 residues. With 6 bases removed from V and 4 bases from J, the gap between germline ends came to 16 bases. The CDR3 loop reads CAIRPGTAYYEQYF. In nucleotides, the CDR3 is TGTGCCATCAGGCCCGGGACCGCGTATTACGAGCAGTACTTC.

This clonotype was seen at least ten times. The rearrangement joins TRBV11-2 to TRBJ2-7, with D possibly TRBD2 on 5 matching bases. The CDR3 contains 14 residues. Germline-derived CDR1 and CDR2 are SGHAT and FQNNGV. V gave up 1 base and J gave up 3 bases, with 10 bases separating them. CDR3 in DNA: TGTGCCAGCAGCTTAGGTAGAGGGCACTACGAGCAGTACTTC. The encoded protein is CASSLGRGHYEQYF.

The table lists this clonotype with many counts. The gene calls are TRBV18 and TRBJ1-2, with D perhaps TRBD1 (5 bases). Germline V CDR1 and CDR2: KGHSH, LQKENI. Trimming removed 2 bases at V and 0 bases at J, with 13 bases between. The CDR3 contains 16 residues. DNA of the CDR3: TGTGCCAGCTCACCAGAGGGACTGGGAGCTAACTATGGCTACACCTTC. It yields the protein CASSPEGLGANYGYTF. The entire variable domain, with the rest obtained from reference TRBV18 and TRBJ1-2, is as follows: NAGVMQNPRHLVRRRGQEARLRCSPMKGHSHVYWYRQLPEEGLKFMVYLQKENIIDESGMPKERFSAEFPKEGPSILRIQQVVRGDSAAYFCASSPEGLGANYGYTFGSGTRLTVV.

The rearrangement uses TRBV20-1 and TRBJ2-7, with 8 bases identical to TRBD2. Unmatched junction bases numbered 5, after V lost 0 bases and J lost 4 bases. Germline V CDR1 and CDR2: DFQATT, SNEGSKA (reference sequence). The CDR3 length is 14 residues. The CDR3 loop is CSARDRAGVYEQYF. Written as DNA, the CDR3 is TGCAGTGCTAGAGATCGAGCGGGAGTTTACGAGCAGTACTTC.

This clonotype was detected ten times or more. This chain links TRBV7-6 with TRBJ2-1; D call uncertain. Germline V CDR1 and CDR2: SGHVS, FNYEAQ. There are 16 residues in the CDR3. The germline V and J ends were trimmed by 1 base and 2 bases, with 12 bases remaining between them. CDR3 DNA: TGTGCCAGCAGCTTAGGGATCGCCCACCCCTACAATGAGCAGTTCTTC. This gives the protein CASSLGIAHPYNEQFF.

This clonotype came up many times. V and J are TRBV6-5 and TRBJ1-2; TRBD1 might be the D (5 bases). V shed 2 bases and J shed 2 bases, with 9 bases lying between them. This CDR3 has 14 residues. CDR1 MNHEY and CDR2 SVGAGI come from the germline V gene. CDR3 residues: CASSYAGLNYGYTF. The CDR3, as DNA: TGTGCCAGCAGTTACGCAGGGCTGAACTATGGCTACACCTTC.

The chain links TRBV20-1 to TRBJ2-3; 8 bases map to TRBD2. CDR1 and CDR2 from the germline V gene are DFQATT and SNEGSKA (reference sequence). Germline trimming cut 6 bases from V and 5 bases from J; bases unmatched to any gene: 13. This CDR3 spans 15 amino acids. The CDR3 nucleotides are TGCAGTGCATACCGGGGGGGCCGAGAATTAGATACGCAGTATTTT. Translating it yields CSAYRGGRELDTQYF.

This clonotype was recorded at least ten times. The chain links TRBV4-2 to TRBJ2-7, with a weak D call TRBD1 (5 bases). The germline V and J ends were trimmed by 0 bases and 2 bases, with 8 bases remaining between them. CDR3 length equals 14 residues. Looked up from germline, CDR1 is LGHNA and CDR2 is YNFKEQ. The CDR3 DNA follows: TGTGCCAGCAGCCAAGACCTAGGGGCCTACGAGCAGTACTTC. This codes for CASSQDLGAYEQYF.